What follows are 4 T cell receptor beta chains derived from one specimen sequenced in a study of technical replicates of blood from a few donors. The assay was immunoSEQ multiplex PCR, and TCRdb's table has in-frame clones only and misses some. The sample has 85,000 to 100,000 clones; almost 96% are singletons. Specimen: T cells isolated from PBMCs. The receptors stem from a human donor in good health.

The chain recombines TRBV27 with TRBJ2-4, with D maybe TRBD1 (6 bases). Germline values: CDR1 MNHEY, CDR2 SMNVEV (reference sequence). The CDR3 has 13 amino acids. The ends were cut back, 6 bases at V and 9 bases at J, with 15 bases in the middle. CDR3 residues: CASRRLQQGIQYF. CDR3 DNA sequence: TGTGCCAGCAGACGCCTCCAACAGGGCATTCAGTACTTC.

The chain uses TRBV27 and TRBJ1-2; 9 nucleotides match TRBD1. CDR1 and CDR2 from the germline V gene are MNHEY and SMNVEV (reference sequence). The CDR3 has 15 residues. V shed 7 bases and J 8 bases; nucleotides not matched to a gene: 14. CDR3: CASTAGQGPILGYTF. CDR3 nucleotides: TGTGCCAGCACTGCGGGACAGGGTCCAATATTGGGCTACACCTTC.

The V gene is TRBV2, the J gene TRBJ2-7; TRBD1 might be the D (6 bases). The length of the CDR3 is 12 residues. The germline CDR1 and CDR2 sequences are SNHLY and FYNNEI. V was cut by 8 bases and J by 2 bases, with 10 bases left in between. The CDR3 protein is CASGGGTYEQYF. The CDR3 bases are TGTGCCAGCGGGGGCGGAACCTACGAGCAGTACTTC. The whole variable domain, remainder taken from reference TRBV2 and TRBJ2-7, is EPEVTQTPSHQVTQMGQEVILRCVPISNHLYFYWYRQILGQKVEFLVSFYNNEISEKSEIFDDQFSVERPDGSNFTLKIRSTKLEDSAMYFCASGGGTYEQYFGPGTRLTVT.

The chain couples TRBV19 to TRBJ2-5; a weak D match, TRBD1 (6 bases). CDR3 length: 15 amino acids. V lost 3 bases, J lost 5 bases, and 16 bases lay in between. The germline CDR1 and CDR2 sequences are LNHDA and SQIVND (reference sequence). The CDR3 reads CASSIWESDRETQYF. The CDR3 DNA reads TGTGCCAGTAGTATTTGGGAGTCCGACAGGGAGACCCAGTACTTC.